The entry below gives a single T cell receptor (beta chain) sequence along with its context. This entry belongs to a study of blood T cell repertoires in COVID-19. About the research overall: Spain, Italy and the United States supplied samples that represented acute and convalescent COVID-19. Sample material is recorded as cDNA or gDNA derived from T cells, B-cell-depleted T cells, or PBMCs.

How the authors handled the data: From reference gene primer amplification, estimates of nucleated cell counts were derived. Method: immunoSEQ multiplex PCR; TCRdb's copy keeps in-frame clones and lacks some. That table is the source of V, J and clone size, and D and trimming were worked out from the DNA. There are approximately 250,000 clones in the sample; about 89% occur only once, and roughly 8% lies in the top ten. V lost 4 bases to trimming and J lost 0 bases; unmatched junction nucleotides: 12. Germline V gives CDR1 SGHRS, CDR2 YFSETQ. The CDR3 is 18 amino acids. The sample comprised peripheral blood. This sequence was found in a man between 40 and 49 years old with active or convalescent COVID-19. The rearrangement uses TRBV5-1 and TRBJ1-4; 7 bases fit TRBD1. The chain's CDR3 is CASSPYIQGQATNEKLFF. The DNA of the CDR3 is TGCGCCAGCAGCCCTTACATTCAAGGACAGGCAACTAATGAAAAACTGTTTTTT.